Presented here are 22 T cell receptor beta chains from one specimen sequenced in a study of T-cell memory formation after mild COVID-19. TCRdb redid the calling of the 5' RACE reads with MiXCR, one entry per CDR3 protein. The sample shows 350,000 to 500,000 distinct CDR3 sequences, under 20% of them seen only once. The specimen was PBMCs or a T cell subset sorted from them (not recorded which). The receptors here all came from a man aged 18 to 29 who had mild COVID-19 (a few samples of this study predate the infection). Cell type and time point are not known.

This clonotype has a count of ten or more. The V gene is TRBV7-2, the J gene TRBJ1-2, with D unresolved. The CDR3 is 14 residues long. V was clipped by 1 base and J by 4 bases, with 10 bases between them. Germline assignment: CDR1 SGHTA and CDR2 FQGNSA. This CDR3 is CASSLGGRFYGYTF. CDR3 coding DNA: TGTGCCAGCAGCTTAGGTGGCAGGTTCTATGGCTACACCTTC.

The chain uses TRBV6-5 and TRBJ1-1; D is ambiguous. This CDR3 region has 11 residues. V dropped 2 bases and J dropped 12 bases, with 10 bases sitting between them. From germline, CDR1 is MNHEY and CDR2 SVGAGI. CDR3 amino acids: CASSYRFVTFF. In DNA, the CDR3 is TGTGCCAGCAGTTACAGGTTCGTGACTTTCTTT.

The chain links TRBV7-2 to TRBJ2-7; TRBD1 aligns across 9 bases. CDR3 length: 15 amino acids. The J segment lost 4 bases and the V segment lost 5 bases, leaving 9 bases of the junction unmatched. Germline V CDR1 and CDR2: SGHTA, FQGNSA. CDR3 protein: CASSPDRGRTYEQYV. The CDR3 region has the DNA TGTGCCAGCAGCCCGGACAGGGGTCGAACTTACGAGCAGTACGTC.

V and J are TRBV7-2 and TRBJ2-4; 14 positions agree with TRBD2. The CDR3 spans 19 residues. Germline assignment: CDR1 SGHTA and CDR2 FQGNSA. J gave up 2 bases and V 5 bases, and 11 bases lay outside the gene matches. CDR3 in amino acids: CASSRQGLAGDLTKNIQYF. Here the CDR3 DNA reads TGTGCCAGCAGCCGCCAGGGACTAGCGGGGGACCTGACCAAAAACATTCAGTACTTC.

The gene calls are TRBV20-1 and TRBJ2-3, with TRBD1 matching 9 bases. The CDR3 is made up of 15 amino acids. Germline CDR1 reads DFQATT; CDR2 reads SNEGSKA (reference sequence). J gave up 2 bases and V 5 bases, and 8 bases lay outside the gene matches. CDR3 DNA sequence: TGCAGTGCTGTCTACCGGGACAGGGCCACAGATACGCAGTATTTT. Protein sequence: CSAVYRDRATDTQYF.

The gene calls are TRBV4-3 and TRBJ2-1; 8 bases are a match to TRBD2. Germline V gene data show CDR1 as LGHNA and CDR2 as YSLEER. V gave up 4 bases and J gave up 5 bases; unmatched junction bases: 7. CDR3 length equals 15 residues. The CDR3 DNA is TGCGCCAGCAGCCGCCGGGAGGGAGGGGACAATGAGCAGTTCTTC. Its protein is CASSRREGGDNEQFF.

This clonotype was picked up a small number of times. The chain links TRBV6-6 to TRBJ1-2, with TRBD1 matching over 8 bases. There are 14 residues in the CDR3. Germline V gene data show CDR1 as MNHNY and CDR2 as SVGAGI (reference sequence). The ends lost 6 bases at V and 4 bases at J; junction bases unmatched: 7. The CDR3 sequence: CASRKGQGGYGYTF. CDR3 DNA: TGTGCCAGCAGAAAAGGACAGGGAGGCTATGGCTACACCTTC.

This clonotype was observed a few times. This sequence joins TRBV7-9 and TRBJ1-5; 9 bases are a match to TRBD1. The germline V gene has CDR1 SEHNR and CDR2 FQNEAQ (reference sequence). The CDR3 consists of 16 residues. Germline trimming cut 0 bases from V and 7 bases from J; bases unmatched to any gene: 7. This CDR3 reads CASSLAGTGWGQPQHF. For the CDR3, the DNA is TGTGCCAGCAGCTTAGCCGGGACAGGGTGGGGACAGCCCCAGCATTTT.

The gene calls are TRBV11-2 and TRBJ2-7, with D possibly called TRBD1 or TRBD2 (5 bases each). From germline, CDR1 is SGHAT and CDR2 FQNNGV. The CDR3 extends over 14 amino acids. The V end was cut by 5 bases, the J end by 4 bases, with 15 bases between. CDR3 DNA: TGTGCCAGCAGCCATCATGGTGGGGGTTACGAGCAGTACGTC. Its translation: CASSHHGGGYEQYV.

The chain carries TRBV6-6 and TRBJ1-2; 11 nucleotides match TRBD1. After removal of 0 bases from V and 7 bases from J, the junction contained 10 bases not matched to a gene. The V gene's germline CDR1 is MNHNY and CDR2 SVGAGI (reference sequence). The CDR3 length is 17 residues. The CDR3 loop reads CASSYSGQGAPWGGYTF. In DNA, the CDR3 is TGTGCCAGCAGTTACTCTGGACAGGGGGCCCCCTGGGGTGGCTACACCTTC.

The chain combines TRBV4-1 with TRBJ1-1; D is undetermined. The germline V gene encodes CDR1 MGHRA and CDR2 YSYEKL. Trimming pared 4 bases from V and 2 bases from J, leaving 14 bases between. The CDR3 runs to 15 residues. The CDR3 region has the DNA TGCGCCAGCAGCCGAGCCACCCGGACCAACACTGAAGCTTTCTTT. Its translation: CASSRATRTNTEAFF.

The chain carries TRBV6-6 and TRBJ2-1; TRBD1 matches 10 bases. V lost 0 bases to trimming and J lost 7 bases; unmatched junction nucleotides: 6. Germline CDR1 MNHNY, CDR2 SVGAGI (reference sequence). The CDR3 is 16 amino acids. The CDR3 region has the DNA TGTGCCAGCAGTTACTCGACAGGGGGCTCCAAAAATGAGCAGTTCTTC. Residues: CASSYSTGGSKNEQFF.

The table lists this clonotype with a count of one. As DNA, the CDR3 is TGTGCCAGCAGTCCAGCCGCAGGGGCGATATACTATGGCTACACCTTC. It translates to CASSPAAGAIYYGYTF. The chain joins TRBV27 to TRBJ1-2, with a tentative D call TRBD1 (6 bases). V dropped 5 bases and J dropped 3 bases, with 19 bases sitting between them. The length of the CDR3 is 16 residues. Germline CDR1 and CDR2: MNHEY and SMNVEV (reference sequence).

The chain employs TRBV12-3 or TRBV12-4 and TRBJ1-2; possibly TRBD1 for D (6 bases). The CDR3 is made up of 13 amino acids. The V gene lost 6 bases and the J gene lost 5 bases, with 13 bases spanning the gap. The CDR3 DNA follows: TGTGCCAGCAGCCCGACAGGCCAGTATGGCTACACCTTC. Its protein product is CASSPTGQYGYTF.

V and J are TRBV6-5 and TRBJ2-7, with D possibly being TRBD2 (6 bases). Germline V CDR1 and CDR2: MNHEY, SVGAGI. The ends were cut back, 6 bases at V and 4 bases at J, with 19 bases in the middle. CDR3 length: 15 amino acids. The CDR3 protein is CASSPRGKETYEQYV. CDR3 sequence (DNA): TGTGCCAGCAGCCCTCGGGGGAAGGAGACATACGAGCAGTACGTC.

This rearrangement joins TRBV20-1 to TRBJ2-1; 10 bases are shared with TRBD1. The CDR3 has 14 residues. Per germline, CDR1 DFQATT and CDR2 SNEGSKA (reference sequence). V lost 7 bases and J lost 5; bases outside the gene matches: 8. The CDR3 DNA is TGCAGTGAAGCCGGACAGGGGGGCCACAATGAGCAGTTCTTC. Encoded protein: CSEAGQGGHNEQFF.

This clonotype was recorded a few times. The rearrangement uses TRBV7-2 and TRBJ2-5; 9 positions match TRBD2. This CDR3 contains 17 residues. J lost 5 bases, V lost 1 base, and 11 bases had no gene match. Germline V CDR1 and CDR2: SGHTA, FQGNSA. The CDR3 protein is CASSLGTAQRGEETQYF. CDR3 sequence (DNA): TGTGCCAGCAGCTTAGGGACGGCGCAGCGGGGGGAGGAGACCCAGTACTTC.

A few counts support this clonotype. The V gene is TRBV28, the J gene TRBJ2-5; 8 nucleotides line up with TRBD1. The CDR3 loop spans 15 amino acids. The germline gives CDR1 MDHEN, CDR2 SYDVKM. Trimming at V came to 6 bases and at J to 7 bases, leaving 13 bases not matched to a gene. The CDR3 protein is CASRYHDRGSMTQYF. The CDR3, as DNA: TGTGCCAGCAGATATCACGACAGGGGATCCATGACCCAGTACTTC.

This chain joins TRBV13 and TRBJ2-7; possibly TRBD1 for D (5 bases). CDR3 length equals 12 residues. Trimming pared 5 bases from V and 7 bases from J, leaving 12 bases between. CDR1 is PRHDT, CDR2 FYEKMQ, per germline (reference sequence). CDR3 protein: CASSLTGSEQYV. CDR3 nucleotide sequence: TGTGCCAGCAGCCTCACAGGCAGTGAGCAGTACGTC.

The chain links TRBV28 to TRBJ1-5; D gene unclear. Germline V lookup: CDR1 MDHEN, CDR2 SYDVKM. The germline V and J ends were trimmed by 8 bases and 3 bases, with 20 bases remaining between them. The CDR3 is 16 residues long. The CDR3 DNA is TGTGCCAGCTCCACCTTAATCTCTCCCGACAATCAGCCCCAGCATTTT. Amino acid sequence: CASSTLISPDNQPQHF.

There are a few counts of this clonotype. The chain carries TRBV20-1 and TRBJ2-3, with TRBD1 matching over 10 bases. Germline lookup yields CDR1 DFQATT and CDR2 SNEGSKA (reference sequence). V was pared by 6 bases and J by 5 bases, with 11 bases of the junction left unmatched. This CDR3 contains 15 residues. The CDR3, as DNA: TGCAGTGCAGCGACCCGACAGGGGGCCGGAGATACGCAGTATTTT. Translating gives CSAATRQGAGDTQYF.

The chain recombines TRBV7-2 with TRBJ1-3; 10 bases are shared with TRBD1. In germline, CDR1 is SGHTA, CDR2 FQGNSA. With V trimmed by 4 bases and J by 0 bases, 3 bases remained unmatched. CDR3 size: 16 residues. CDR3 sequence: CASSSGQGGSGNTIYF. In DNA form, the CDR3 reads TGTGCCAGCAGCTCCGGACAGGGGGGCTCTGGAAACACCATATATTTT.